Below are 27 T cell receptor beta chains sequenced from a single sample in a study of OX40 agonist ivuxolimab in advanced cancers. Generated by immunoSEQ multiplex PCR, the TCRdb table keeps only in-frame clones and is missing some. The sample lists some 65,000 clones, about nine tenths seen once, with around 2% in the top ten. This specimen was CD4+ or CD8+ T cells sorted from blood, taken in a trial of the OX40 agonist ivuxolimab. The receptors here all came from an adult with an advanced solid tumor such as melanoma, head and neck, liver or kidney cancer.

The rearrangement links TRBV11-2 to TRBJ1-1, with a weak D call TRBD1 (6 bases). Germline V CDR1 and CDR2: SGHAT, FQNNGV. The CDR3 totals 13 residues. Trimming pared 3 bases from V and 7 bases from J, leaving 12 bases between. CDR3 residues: CASSFFGQSEAFF. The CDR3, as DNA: TGTGCCAGCAGCTTTTTCGGACAGAGTGAAGCTTTCTTT.

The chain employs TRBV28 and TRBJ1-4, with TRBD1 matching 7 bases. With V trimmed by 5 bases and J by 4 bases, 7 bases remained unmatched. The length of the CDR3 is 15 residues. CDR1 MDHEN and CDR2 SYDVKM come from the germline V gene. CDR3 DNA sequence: TGTGCCAGCAGTGATTCAGGGGGGAGTAATGAAAAACTGTTTTTT. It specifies CASSDSGGSNEKLFF.

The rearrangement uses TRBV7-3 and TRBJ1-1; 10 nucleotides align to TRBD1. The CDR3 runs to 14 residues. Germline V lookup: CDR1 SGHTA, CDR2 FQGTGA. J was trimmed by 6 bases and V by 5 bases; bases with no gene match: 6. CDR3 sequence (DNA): TGTGCCAGCAGCGTCGGACAGGGGGTGGCTGAAGCTTTCTTT. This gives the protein CASSVGQGVAEAFF.

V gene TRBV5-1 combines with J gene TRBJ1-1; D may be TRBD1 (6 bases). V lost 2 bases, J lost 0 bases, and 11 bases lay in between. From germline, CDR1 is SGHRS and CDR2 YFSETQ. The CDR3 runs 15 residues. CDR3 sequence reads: CASSLRTALNTEAFF. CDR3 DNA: TGCGCCAGCAGCTTAAGGACAGCTCTGAACACTGAAGCTTTCTTT.

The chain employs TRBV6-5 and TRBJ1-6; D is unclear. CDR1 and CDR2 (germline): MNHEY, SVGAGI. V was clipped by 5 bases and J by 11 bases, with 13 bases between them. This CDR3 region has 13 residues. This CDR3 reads CASSPSYPPPLHF. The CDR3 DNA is TGTGCCAGCAGTCCTTCCTACCCCCCACCCCTCCACTTT.

The CDR3: CASSLTGGQETQYF. CDR3 nucleotides: TGTGCCAGCAGCTTAACGGGGGGACAAGAGACCCAGTACTTC. This chain joins TRBV7-3 and TRBJ2-5; tentative D call: TRBD2 (6 bases). The CDR3 length is 14 residues. Per the germline V gene, CDR1 is SGHTA and CDR2 is FQGTGA. V was shortened by 0 bases and J by 2 bases, with 7 bases between the two germline ends.

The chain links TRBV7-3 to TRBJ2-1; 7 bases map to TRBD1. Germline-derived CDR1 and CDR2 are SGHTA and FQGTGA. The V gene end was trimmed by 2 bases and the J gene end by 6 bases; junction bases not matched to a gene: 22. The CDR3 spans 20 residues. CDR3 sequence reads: CASSLPLRQGGTEGANEQFF. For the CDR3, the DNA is TGTGCCAGCAGCTTACCCCTTAGACAGGGTGGTACCGAGGGGGCCAATGAGCAGTTCTTC.

CDR3 in amino acids: CASSLSGVGTGELFF. CDR3 DNA: TGTGCCAGCAGCTTATCAGGGGTCGGCACCGGGGAGCTGTTTTTT. V is TRBV11-3 and J is TRBJ2-2, with TRBD1 as a possible D gene (6 bases). CDR3 size: 15 residues. CDR1 SGHNT and CDR2 YENEEA come from the germline V gene. Trimming took 2 bases from V and 4 from J, leaving 11 bases between them.

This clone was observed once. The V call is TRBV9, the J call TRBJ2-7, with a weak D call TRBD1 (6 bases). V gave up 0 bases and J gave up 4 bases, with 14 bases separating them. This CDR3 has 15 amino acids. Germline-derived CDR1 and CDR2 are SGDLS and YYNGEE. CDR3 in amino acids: CASSVAWGPLYEQYF. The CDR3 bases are TGTGCCAGCAGCGTAGCTTGGGGGCCCCTTTACGAGCAGTACTTC.

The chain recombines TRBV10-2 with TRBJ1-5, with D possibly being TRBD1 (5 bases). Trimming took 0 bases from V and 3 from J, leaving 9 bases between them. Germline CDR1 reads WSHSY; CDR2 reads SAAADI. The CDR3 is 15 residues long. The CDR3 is CASSESGPNNQPQHF. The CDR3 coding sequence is TGCGCCAGCAGTGAGTCGGGGCCGAACAATCAGCCCCAGCATTTT.

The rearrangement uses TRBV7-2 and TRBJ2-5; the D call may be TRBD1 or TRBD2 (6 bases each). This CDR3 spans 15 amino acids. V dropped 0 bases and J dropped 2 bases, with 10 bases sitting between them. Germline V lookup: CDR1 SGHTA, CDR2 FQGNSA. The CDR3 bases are TGTGCCAGCAGCTTAGCCCAGGGGACTCAAGAGACCCAGTACTTC. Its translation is CASSLAQGTQETQYF. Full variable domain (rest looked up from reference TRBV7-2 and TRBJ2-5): GAGVSQSPSNKVTEKGKDVELRCDPISGHTALYWYRQSLGQGLEFLIYFQGNSAPDKSGLPSDRFSAERTGGSVSTLTIQRTQQEDSAVYLCASSLAQGTQETQYFGPGTRLLVL.

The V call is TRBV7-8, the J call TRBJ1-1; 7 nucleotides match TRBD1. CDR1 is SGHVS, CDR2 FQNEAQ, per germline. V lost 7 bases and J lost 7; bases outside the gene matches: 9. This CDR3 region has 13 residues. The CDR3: CASNPQGSYEAFF. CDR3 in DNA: TGTGCCAGCAACCCACAGGGGAGTTATGAAGCTTTCTTT.

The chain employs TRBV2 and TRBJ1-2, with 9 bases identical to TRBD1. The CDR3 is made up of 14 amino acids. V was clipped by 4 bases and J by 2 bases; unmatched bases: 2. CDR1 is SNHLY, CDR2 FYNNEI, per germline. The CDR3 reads CASSGDRENYGYTF. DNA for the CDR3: TGTGCCAGCAGTGGGGACAGGGAAAACTATGGCTACACCTTC.

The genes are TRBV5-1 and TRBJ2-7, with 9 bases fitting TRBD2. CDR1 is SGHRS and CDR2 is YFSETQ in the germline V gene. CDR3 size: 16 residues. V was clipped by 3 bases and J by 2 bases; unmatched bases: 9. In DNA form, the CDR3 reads TGCGCCAGCAGCTCAAATCTAGCGGGGCCTACCTACGAGCAGTACTTC. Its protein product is CASSSNLAGPTYEQYF. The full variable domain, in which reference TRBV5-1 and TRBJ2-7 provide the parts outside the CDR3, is KAGVTQTPRYLIKTRGQQVTLSCSPISGHRSVSWYQQTPGQGLQFLFEYFSETQRNKGNFPGRFSGRQFSNSRSEMNVSTLELGDSALYLCASSSNLAGPTYEQYFGPGTRLTVT.

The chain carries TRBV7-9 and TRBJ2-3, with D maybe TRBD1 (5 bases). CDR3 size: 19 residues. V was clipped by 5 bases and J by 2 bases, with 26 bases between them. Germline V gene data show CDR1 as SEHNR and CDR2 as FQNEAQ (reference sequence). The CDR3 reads CASSIKGRSFDRFTDTQYF. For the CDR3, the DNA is TGTGCCAGCAGCATTAAAGGCAGGAGCTTCGACAGATTCACAGATACGCAGTATTTT.

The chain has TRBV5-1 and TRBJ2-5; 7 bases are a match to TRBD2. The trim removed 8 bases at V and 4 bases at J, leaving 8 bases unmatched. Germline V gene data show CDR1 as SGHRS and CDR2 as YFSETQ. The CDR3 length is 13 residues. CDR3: CASRREGGETQYF. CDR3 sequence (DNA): TGCGCCAGTCGTAGGGAGGGTGGAGAGACCCAGTACTTC. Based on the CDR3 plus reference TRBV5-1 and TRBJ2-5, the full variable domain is KAGVTQTPRYLIKTRGQQVTLSCSPISGHRSVSWYQQTPGQGLQFLFEYFSETQRNKGNFPGRFSGRQFSNSRSEMNVSTLELGDSALYLCASRREGGETQYFGPGTRLLVL.

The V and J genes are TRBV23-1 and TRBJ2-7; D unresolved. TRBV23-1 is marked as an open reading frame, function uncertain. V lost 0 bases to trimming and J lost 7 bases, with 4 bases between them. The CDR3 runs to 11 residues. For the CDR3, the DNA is TGCGCCAGCAGTCAATCCCGAGAGCAGTACTTC. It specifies CASSQSREQYF.

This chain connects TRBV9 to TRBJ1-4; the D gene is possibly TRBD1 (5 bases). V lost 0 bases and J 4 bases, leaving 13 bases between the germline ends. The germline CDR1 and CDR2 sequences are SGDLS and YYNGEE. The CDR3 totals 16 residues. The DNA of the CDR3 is TGTGCCAGCAGCGTAGGTAGGGGAGGGGATAATGAAAAACTGTTTTTT. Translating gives CASSVGRGGDNEKLFF.

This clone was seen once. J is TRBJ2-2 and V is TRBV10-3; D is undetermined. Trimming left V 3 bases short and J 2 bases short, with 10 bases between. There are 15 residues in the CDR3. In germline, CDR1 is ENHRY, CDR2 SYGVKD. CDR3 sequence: CAISEESVNTGELFF. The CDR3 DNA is TGTGCCATCAGTGAAGAGTCAGTAAACACCGGGGAGCTGTTTTTT.

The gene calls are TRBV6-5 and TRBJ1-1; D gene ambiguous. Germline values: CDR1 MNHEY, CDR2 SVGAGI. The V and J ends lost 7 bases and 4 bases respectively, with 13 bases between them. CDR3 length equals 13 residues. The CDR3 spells CASTSSSGTEAFF. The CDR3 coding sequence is TGTGCCAGCACCTCAAGTAGCGGCACTGAAGCTTTCTTT.

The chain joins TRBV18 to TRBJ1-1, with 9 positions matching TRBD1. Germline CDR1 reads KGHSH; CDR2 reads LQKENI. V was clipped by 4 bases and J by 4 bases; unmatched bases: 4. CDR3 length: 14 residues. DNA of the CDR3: TGTGCCAGCTCACGACAGGGGGTAGGCACTGAAGCTTTCTTT. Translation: CASSRQGVGTEAFF. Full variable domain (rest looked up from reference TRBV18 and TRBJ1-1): NAGVMQNPRHLVRRRGQEARLRCSPMKGHSHVYWYRQLPEEGLKFMVYLQKENIIDESGMPKERFSAEFPKEGPSILRIQQVVRGDSAAYFCASSRQGVGTEAFFGQGTRLTVV.

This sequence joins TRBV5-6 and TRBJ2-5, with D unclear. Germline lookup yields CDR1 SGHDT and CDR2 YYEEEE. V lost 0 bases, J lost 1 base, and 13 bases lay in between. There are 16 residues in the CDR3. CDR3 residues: CASSLGASLSQETQYF. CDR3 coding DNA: TGTGCCAGCAGCTTGGGGGCCAGTCTCTCCCAAGAGACCCAGTACTTC.

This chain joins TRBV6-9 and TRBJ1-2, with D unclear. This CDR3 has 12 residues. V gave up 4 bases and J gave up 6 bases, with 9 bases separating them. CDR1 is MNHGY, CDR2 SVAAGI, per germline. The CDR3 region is CASSSAKNGYTF. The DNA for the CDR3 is TGTGCCAGCAGTTCAGCGAAGAATGGCTACACCTTC.

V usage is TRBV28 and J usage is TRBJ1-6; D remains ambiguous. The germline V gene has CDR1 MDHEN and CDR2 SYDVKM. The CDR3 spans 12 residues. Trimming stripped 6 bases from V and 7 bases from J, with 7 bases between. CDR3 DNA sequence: TGTGCCAGCAGGAACGGGAATTCACCCCTCCACTTT. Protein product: CASRNGNSPLHF.

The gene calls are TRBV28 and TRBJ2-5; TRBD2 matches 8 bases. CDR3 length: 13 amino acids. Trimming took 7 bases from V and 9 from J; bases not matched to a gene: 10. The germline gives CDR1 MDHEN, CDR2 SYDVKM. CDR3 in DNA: TGTGCCAGCAATGCGGGGGGCAAGGTGGCCCAGTACTTC. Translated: CASNAGGKVAQYF.

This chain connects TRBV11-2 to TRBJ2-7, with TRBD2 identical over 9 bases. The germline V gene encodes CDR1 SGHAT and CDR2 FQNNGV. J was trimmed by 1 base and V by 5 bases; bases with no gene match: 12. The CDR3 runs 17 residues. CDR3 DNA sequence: TGTGCCAGCAGCCCGATAGCGGGAGACTTATATTCCTACGAGCAGTACTTC. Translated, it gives CASSPIAGDLYSYEQYF.

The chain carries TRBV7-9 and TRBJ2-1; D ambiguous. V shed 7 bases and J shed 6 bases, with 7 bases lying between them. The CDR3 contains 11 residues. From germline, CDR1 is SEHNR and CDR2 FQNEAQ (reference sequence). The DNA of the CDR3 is TGTGCCAGCAACCAGGCCAATGAGCAGTTCTTC. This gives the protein CASNQANEQFF.